The 3 T cell receptor beta chains below were found in one sample sequenced in a study of CD8 T cells in Susac syndrome. RNA totalling about 0.5 to 1 ug underwent reverse transcription with random hexamers. TCRdb re-analysed the immunoSEQ multiplex PCR reads in MiXCR, keeping a single row per CDR3 protein. Here the sample spans 330,000 or so distinct CDR3 sequences, about 91% being singletons. Sequenced material: CD8+ T cells from PBMCs. These receptors came from a human donor with multiple sclerosis.

V is TRBV28 and J is TRBJ2-7, with D perhaps assigned TRBD1 or TRBD2 (6 bases each). With 3 bases removed from V and 3 bases from J, the gap between germline ends came to 15 bases. CDR3 length: 15 amino acids. CDR1 is MDHEN, CDR2 SYDVKM, per germline. The CDR3 DNA reads TGTGCCAGCAGTTTTGTCGGCGGGGACATCTACGAGCAGTACTTC. Its protein is CASSFVGGDIYEQYF.

This chain connects TRBV29-1 to TRBJ2-1, with D possibly being TRBD2 (6 bases). This CDR3 contains 18 residues. Germline CDR1 reads SQVTM; CDR2 reads ANQGSEA. With 1 base removed from V and 10 bases from J, the gap between germline ends came to 29 bases. Written as DNA, the CDR3 is TGCAGCGTTGAAGTAGGTAATAGCGGAGCCAGCCTCCCAATGGAGCAGTTCTTC. Translated: CSVEVGNSGASLPMEQFF.

This clonotype has a handful of counts. The rearrangement uses TRBV28 and TRBJ1-1; a possible D gene is TRBD1 (5 bases). The germline V gene has CDR1 MDHEN and CDR2 SYDVKM. V was cut by 5 bases and J by 3 bases, with 13 bases left in between. The CDR3 runs 14 residues. CDR3: CASSGGERDTEAFF. CDR3 nucleotide sequence: TGTGCCAGCAGTGGAGGGGAGCGGGACACTGAAGCTTTCTTT.